This note documents a single T cell receptor beta chain sequence. This clone's antigen is unknown. The library relied on 5' RACE. Each TCR library was prepared from roughly 3.5 ug of total RNA. For each sample, cDNA synthesis with SMARTScribe reverse transcriptase was split into eight separate reactions. Unique molecular identifiers containing a 6-nucleotide sample barcode were introduced through template switching during cDNA synthesis. Amplification of TCRalpha and TCRbeta cDNA involved two nested PCRs of 16 and 9 cycles, and each PCR was followed by bead purification. Before amplification, the cDNA was treated with uracil DNA-glycosylase and purified using the QIAquick PCR purification kit. The second PCR added Illumina TruSeq-compatible adapters along with sample-specific barcodes. TapeStation and Qubit were used to check library quality and concentration, and roughly 4.9 ng of each library was pooled. Sequencing of pooled libraries was carried out on an Illumina HiSeq2500 single-index Rapid Run using 2 x 100 bp reads and custom sequencing primers. In the authors' own workflow: MiGEC version 1.2.6 was used for UMI-based consensus assembly, which corrected PCR and sequencing errors. MiXCR version 2.1.1 was used for V(D)J alignment, clonotype assembly and CDR3 extraction. To normalise gene usage, clonotype sharing and MAIT/NKT TCR abundance, the top 1000, 10 000 and 20 000 clonotypes in each sample were analysed. After downsampling to 27 000 UMIs, diversity was calculated as the inverse Simpson index using the vegan R package. Paired Mann-Whitney U tests on discordant twin pairs were used, with Benjamini-Hochberg multiple-testing correction. TCRdb reprocessed the raw reads; every CDR3 protein sequence is a single record, and DNA is not supplied. TCRdb, not the original authors, processed these V and J calls. The sample table on file contains 400,000 or so distinct CDR3 sequences. Of the sample, roughly 2.3% is held by the ten largest clones.

These data originate in a study of monozygotic twins with inflammatory bowel disease (dated by TCRdb to the late 2010s). Study-level background: In total, about 30 monozygotic twin pairs made up the full study: 19 Danish pairs, all IBD-discordant, plus nine German pairs, of which four were IBD-concordant and five were IBD-discordant. Disease-associated traits were sought mainly through comparisons between IBD patients and their genetically identical healthy co-twins within discordant pairs. Each individual had, on average, about 151 000 unique TCRalpha sequences and 181 000 unique TCRbeta sequences available for analysis.

General findings and caveats noted by the study authors: TCRbeta repertoire diversity, by inverse Simpson index, was decreased in IBD patients compared with their healthy co-twins. The analysis was unable to tell different T cell subtypes apart. IBD patients shared fewer clonotypes with other individuals than healthy twins did, most markedly in patients showing signs of disease activity. Because patients were on differing immunosuppressive treatments, the repertoires may have picked up extra background noise and inter-individual variability. No difference in repertoire similarity was observed between concordant and discordant twins, possibly owing to limited statistical power. No single strong signal or clonotype linked to IBD turned up in the results, so the idea that one exists was not supported.

A 2.5 ml peripheral blood sample was drawn into PAXgene tubes per donor and stored at -80°C. Total RNA was isolated from whole blood with the PAXgene blood miRNA kit on an automated QIAcube, without T cell sorting. Deep TCRalpha and TCRbeta repertoire profiling with unique molecular barcoding was performed on peripheral blood of monozygotic twin pairs concordant or discordant for inflammatory bowel disease. For every twin pair, smoking habits were documented, and each individual was categorised as a current, former or never smoker. The germline V gene sets CDR1 to SNHLY and CDR2 to FYNNEI. Reading from cysteine to phenylalanine, the CDR3 counts 13 amino acids. DNA is not recorded here.

The rearranged chain carries TRBV2 and TRBJ1-1; absent DNA, TCRdb's TRBD1 call cannot be checked. The sample consisted of blood. The TCR was taken from a human donor with ulcerative colitis or Crohn's disease, or a healthy co-twin of an affected twin (not recorded which). Here the CDR3 is given as CASTGREDTEAFF. Joined to the reference TRBV2 and TRBJ1-1 proteins, this CDR3 gives the full variable domain: EPEVTQTPSHQVTQMGQEVILRCVPISNHLYFYWYRQILGQKVEFLVSFYNNEISEKSEIFDDQFSVERPDGSNFTLKIRSTKLEDSAMYFCASTGREDTEAFFGQGTRLTVV.